These 30 T cell receptor beta chains share one sample of origin, sequenced in a study of PD-1 blockade in classical Hodgkin lymphoma. With no exception, relapse followed autologous stem cell transplantation in all patients, and brentuximab vedotin exposure varied. Only in-frame clones appear in the TCRdb table, and some are missing; sequencing was by immunoSEQ multiplex PCR. The sample lists about 20,000 clones, roughly four fifths occurring once. This sample comprised peripheral blood mononuclear cells (PBMCs), obtained before the second cycle of nivolumab. These TCRs come from a human donor with classical Hodgkin lymphoma.

V usage is TRBV14 and J usage is TRBJ2-5; TRBD2 might be the D (6 bases). V lost 0 bases and J 4 bases, leaving 15 bases between the germline ends. The CDR3 is 16 residues long. Germline V lookup: CDR1 SGHDN, CDR2 FVKESK. The CDR3 loop is CASSQDRGIRGETQYF. CDR3 DNA sequence: TGTGCCAGCAGCCAAGATCGGGGGATTAGGGGAGAGACCCAGTACTTC. Full variable domain (missing parts from reference TRBV14 and TRBJ2-5): EAGVTQFPSHSVIEKGQTVTLRCDPISGHDNLYWYRRVMGKEIKFLLHFVKESKQDESGMPNNRFLAERTGGTYSTLKVQPAELEDSGVYFCASSQDRGIRGETQYFGPGTRLLVL.

Worth noting for this clone: Compared with germline, one end of the junction differs, possibly owing to a read error. This chain joins TRBV16 and TRBJ2-1; maybe TRBD1 (6 bases). This CDR3 region has 12 residues. Germline V gene data show CDR1 as KGHSY and CDR2 as FQNENV. Written as DNA, the CDR3 is TGTGCCAGCAGCCCCTGGGACAACGAGCAGTTCTTC. Translation gives CASSPWDNEQFF.

This chain connects TRBV7-8 to TRBJ2-2; 9 bases are shared with TRBD2. V shed 3 bases, J shed 5 bases, and the junction held 10 bases outside the gene matches. The CDR3 is made up of 17 amino acids. Germline-derived CDR1 and CDR2 are SGHVS and FQNEAQ. The CDR3 loop is CASSLGLAPGYTGELFF. The CDR3 DNA reads TGTGCCAGCAGCTTGGGACTAGCCCCGGGATATACCGGGGAGCTGTTTTTT.

This chain links TRBV6-5 with TRBJ2-7, with D possibly being TRBD1 or TRBD2 (6 bases each). Germline CDR1 reads MNHEY; CDR2 reads SVGAGI. The CDR3 is 11 amino acids. Trimming removed 8 bases at V and 6 bases at J, with 11 bases between. CDR3 in amino acids: CASRGLGEQYF. The CDR3 DNA sequence: TGTGCCAGCCGGGGGCTTGGCGAGCAGTACTTC.

The rearrangement links TRBV18 to TRBJ1-2; a weak D match, TRBD1 (6 bases). Germline loops: CDR1 KGHSH, CDR2 LQKENI. The CDR3 totals 15 residues. Trimming shortened V by 6 bases and J by 2 bases, and 16 bases separated the two germline ends. CDR3 DNA sequence: TGTGCCAGCTCCGCCTCGGGACAAGTCAACTATGGCTACACCTTC. It codes for CASSASGQVNYGYTF.

The chain joins TRBV7-9 to TRBJ2-3; D tentatively reads TRBD1 or TRBD2 (7 bases each). This CDR3 has 14 amino acids. V was cut by 5 bases and J by 2 bases, with 11 bases left in between. The germline V gene has CDR1 SEHNR and CDR2 FQNEAQ (reference sequence). This CDR3 is CASSQGGYTDTQYF. The CDR3 nucleotides read TGTGCCAGCAGCCAGGGGGGGTACACAGATACGCAGTATTTT.

The chain has TRBV14 and TRBJ2-7, with 8 positions matching TRBD2. The CDR3 consists of 14 residues. Germline CDR1 and CDR2: SGHDN and FVKESK. V lost 4 bases to trimming and J lost 2 bases; unmatched junction nucleotides: 4. The CDR3 sequence is CASSLGLAAYEQYF. The CDR3 nucleotides read TGTGCCAGCAGCCTAGGACTAGCAGCCTACGAGCAGTACTTC.

This clone was seen a handful of times. The rearrangement links TRBV6-6 to TRBJ2-7; D is unresolved. V shed 0 bases and J shed 1 base, with 10 bases lying between them. The CDR3 loop spans 15 amino acids. Germline CDR1 reads MNHNY; CDR2 reads SVGAGI (reference sequence). The CDR3 sequence is CASSYSRAGSYEQYF. As DNA, the CDR3 is TGTGCCAGCAGTTACTCGCGAGCCGGGTCCTACGAGCAGTACTTC.

The gene calls are TRBV18 and TRBJ1-4; D uncertain. V was shortened by 2 bases and J by 10 bases, with 14 bases between the two germline ends. Germline CDR1 KGHSH, CDR2 LQKENI. This CDR3 spans 14 amino acids. Written as DNA, the CDR3 is TGTGCCAGCTCACCAGGCCTCGAGGGAGGAAAACTGTTTTTT. This encodes CASSPGLEGGKLFF.

The chain recombines TRBV30 with TRBJ2-6; the D gene is possibly TRBD2 (7 bases). V lost 0 bases to trimming and J lost 2 bases, with 20 bases between them. The CDR3 spans 19 residues. Germline V gene data show CDR1 as GTSNPN and CDR2 as SVGIG (reference sequence). The CDR3 loop is CAWSVTGRGRWAGANVLTF. The CDR3 DNA reads TGTGCCTGGAGTGTAACGGGGAGGGGGAGATGGGCTGGGGCCAACGTCCTGACTTTC.

The V and J genes are TRBV29-1 and TRBJ1-1; no firm D call. Trimming took 3 bases from V and 3 from J, leaving 11 bases between them. The CDR3 consists of 13 residues. The germline CDR1 and CDR2 sequences are SQVTM and ANQGSEA. CDR3 in DNA: TGCAGCGTTGAGGGTCTGGGATACACTGAAGCTTTCTTT. It translates to CSVEGLGYTEAFF.

The rearrangement joins TRBV10-3 to TRBJ2-7; tentatively, D is TRBD1 or TRBD2 (6 bases each). From germline, CDR1 is ENHRY and CDR2 SYGVKD. The CDR3 length is 13 residues. Trimming removed 5 bases at V and 2 bases at J, with 10 bases between. The CDR3 bases are TGTGCCATCAGTCCGGGGGCCCCCTACGAGCAGTACTTC. It codes for CAISPGAPYEQYF.

This clone was picked up a small number of times. The chain couples TRBV19 to TRBJ2-4; D tentatively fits TRBD1 or TRBD2 (6 bases each). V lost 7 bases, J lost 6 bases, and 19 bases lay in between. CDR3 length: 15 residues. CDR1 is LNHDA, CDR2 SQIVND, per germline (reference sequence). Here the CDR3 reads CASIGIQGGLNIQYF. The DNA of the CDR3 is TGTGCCAGTATAGGGATACAGGGAGGATTAAACATTCAGTACTTC.

The table lists this clone with a few counts. The V call is TRBV5-1, the J call TRBJ2-3; 7 bases agree with TRBD1. Germline V gene data show CDR1 as SGHRS and CDR2 as YFSETQ. The CDR3 contains 14 residues. V shed 4 bases and J 1 base; nucleotides not matched to a gene: 3. CDR3 protein: CASSKGQGTDTQYF. CDR3 DNA: TGCGCCAGCAGCAAAGGACAGGGCACAGATACGCAGTATTTT.

V gene TRBV6-6 combines with J gene TRBJ2-5, with D hard to call. The CDR3 consists of 14 residues. Trimming removed 6 bases at V and 0 bases at J, with 11 bases between. In germline, CDR1 is MNHNY, CDR2 SVGAGI (reference sequence). CDR3 protein: CASSLGPDQETQYF. The DNA for the CDR3 is TGTGCCAGCAGCCTCGGACCGGACCAAGAGACCCAGTACTTC.

This sequence joins TRBV4-2 and TRBJ2-1, with D possibly TRBD1 on 5 matching bases. Germline CDR1 is LGHNA and CDR2 is YNFKEQ. The CDR3 contains 13 residues. The V and J ends lost 3 bases and 8 bases respectively, with 11 bases between them. The CDR3 here is CASSHPGRDEQFF. The CDR3, as DNA: TGTGCCAGCAGCCACCCCGGCAGGGATGAGCAGTTCTTC.

With regard to this clone: A much larger clone differs by one base, so this may be a read error. The V gene is TRBV5-8, the J gene TRBJ1-5; TRBD1 might be the D (6 bases). V dropped 2 bases and J dropped 0 bases, with 12 bases sitting between them. This CDR3 has 16 amino acids. The germline gives CDR1 SGHTS, CDR2 YDEGEE. The CDR3 reads CASSLGQSYSNQPQHF. The CDR3 DNA reads TGTGCCAGCAGCTTAGGACAGTCTTATAGCAATCAGCCCCAGCATTTT.

A few counts support this clone. V and J are TRBV7-9 and TRBJ1-2; the D is unclear. The CDR3 loop spans 12 amino acids. Germline-derived CDR1 and CDR2 are SEHNR and FQNEAQ (reference sequence). Trimming left V 5 bases short and J 4 bases short, with 8 bases between. This CDR3 is CASSAQRYGYTF. In DNA form, the CDR3 reads TGTGCCAGCAGCGCCCAGCGCTATGGCTACACCTTC.

The gene calls are TRBV27 and TRBJ2-7; D might be TRBD1 (5 bases). From germline, CDR1 is MNHEY and CDR2 SMNVEV (reference sequence). This CDR3 has 13 amino acids. The V end was cut by 2 bases, the J end by 5 bases, with 10 bases between. CDR3 coding DNA: TGTGCCAGCAGTTTAGTAGGGGCCCACGAGCAGTACTTC. This codes for CASSLVGAHEQYF.

This clone was seen once. The chain links TRBV28 to TRBJ1-4; D perhaps matches TRBD1 (6 bases). V was shortened by 6 bases and J by 12 bases, with 14 bases between the two germline ends. The CDR3 has 12 amino acids. Per germline, CDR1 MDHEN and CDR2 SYDVKM. The DNA for the CDR3 is TGTGCCAGCAGCCGCCAGGGGTTTCAACTGTTTTTT. Its translation is CASSRQGFQLFF.

By frequency in the sample, this clone is medium-sized. This chain's CDR3 is CASSVLAGDYNEQYF. CDR3 in DNA: TGTGCCAGTAGCGTACTAGCGGGAGATTACAACGAGCAGTACTTC. The chain carries TRBV19 and TRBJ2-7; TRBD2 matches at 11 bases. Per the germline V gene, CDR1 is LNHDA and CDR2 is SQIVND (reference sequence). CDR3 size: 15 residues. The ends lost 6 bases at V and 5 bases at J; junction bases unmatched: 9.

The chain employs TRBV6-1 and TRBJ2-1; D remains unclear. Germline CDR1 MNHNS, CDR2 SASEGT. This CDR3 contains 10 residues. The ends were cut back, 10 bases at V and 8 bases at J, with 9 bases in the middle. The chain's CDR3 is CATSADEQFF. Written as DNA, the CDR3 is TGTGCCACTTCGGCGGATGAGCAGTTCTTC.

The chain combines TRBV27 with TRBJ2-3; 7 bases agree with TRBD2. The junction had 13 bases not matched to a gene; V was cut back by 5 bases and J by 8 bases. The CDR3 is 15 residues long. Germline loops: CDR1 MNHEY, CDR2 SMNVEV (reference sequence). For the CDR3, the DNA is TGTGCCAGCAGTGTAACCGGGACTACCCACGGTACGCAGTATTTT. Its translation: CASSVTGTTHGTQYF.

The genes are TRBV7-9 and TRBJ2-7; D remains ambiguous. The CDR3 consists of 14 residues. Trimming removed 5 bases at V and 2 bases at J, with 13 bases between. The germline gives CDR1 SEHNR, CDR2 FQNEAQ (reference sequence). This CDR3 is CASSPSQVAYEQYF. CDR3 nucleotide sequence: TGTGCCAGCAGCCCCAGTCAGGTTGCCTACGAGCAGTACTTC.

This chain uses TRBV4-1 with TRBJ2-7; D ambiguous. The CDR3 loop spans 14 amino acids. From germline, CDR1 is MGHRA and CDR2 YSYEKL. The V and J ends lost 1 base and 0 bases respectively, with 7 bases between them. CDR3 sequence: CASSQGVGSYEQYF. The CDR3 DNA reads TGCGCCAGCAGCCAAGGTGTAGGCTCCTACGAGCAGTACTTC.

The chain combines TRBV29-1 with TRBJ2-7, with TRBD1 matching over 10 bases. CDR3 size: 14 residues. Trimming took 1 base from V and 2 from J; bases not matched to a gene: 2. Germline V gene data show CDR1 as SQVTM and CDR2 as ANQGSEA. This CDR3 reads CSVEGGQGAYEQYF. In DNA, the CDR3 is TGCAGCGTTGAAGGCGGACAGGGGGCCTACGAGCAGTACTTC.

By share, this clone counts as medium-sized. The genes are TRBV4-1 and TRBJ2-7, with D perhaps TRBD2 (5 bases). V gave up 0 bases and J gave up 3 bases, with 9 bases separating them. Germline loops: CDR1 MGHRA, CDR2 YSYEKL. CDR3 size: 14 residues. This CDR3 reads CASSQEPDYYEQYF. The CDR3 DNA follows: TGCGCCAGCAGCCAAGAACCAGACTACTACGAGCAGTACTTC.

The chain joins TRBV5-8 to TRBJ1-5; no reliable D call. Trimming stripped 0 bases from V and 0 bases from J, with 10 bases between. CDR3 size: 16 residues. CDR1 is SGHTS and CDR2 is YDEGEE in the germline V gene. DNA for the CDR3: TGTGCCAGCAGCTTGGAGAGGGCTTTTAGCAATCAGCCCCAGCATTTT. Translating gives CASSLERAFSNQPQHF.

V gene TRBV15 combines with J gene TRBJ2-2; possibly TRBD1 for D (5 bases). The germline CDR1 and CDR2 sequences are LNHNV and YYDKDF (reference sequence). Between the trimmed V and J ends, which lost 9 bases and 6 bases, there was a span of 11 bases. This CDR3 comprises 12 residues. For the CDR3, the DNA is TGTGCCACATCCTACAGGCCCGGGGAGCTGTTTTTT. Translation gives CATSYRPGELFF.

J is TRBJ2-3 and V is TRBV11-3; D is undetermined. The CDR3 has 14 amino acids. Trimming removed 1 base at V and 0 bases at J, with 5 bases between. Germline V gene data show CDR1 as SGHNT and CDR2 as YENEEA. CDR3 residues: CASSLAGSTDTQYF. The CDR3 nucleotides are TGTGCCAGCAGCTTAGCGGGCAGCACAGATACGCAGTATTTT.